A single sample gave rise to the 25 T cell receptor beta chains below, sequenced in a study of cytomegalovirus exposure and HLA in healthy donors. Primers included in the PCR were 60 Vbeta and 13 Jbeta primers. The protocol was immunoSEQ multiplex PCR, while the TCRdb copy is restricted to in-frame clones and leaves out a portion. Altogether 110,000 to 150,000 clones are present, around four fifths being singletons, with the ten largest covering 2% to 2.5%. The sequencing input was PBMCs. All receptors derive from a boy aged 2 to 10 in good health and CMV-seronegative.

This chain connects TRBV11-3 to TRBJ2-1, with TRBD2 identical over 8 bases. J gave up 0 bases and V 8 bases, and 9 bases lay outside the gene matches. Germline CDR1 SGHNT, CDR2 YENEEA. This CDR3 region has 16 residues. The CDR3 is CASRGGGSSSYNEQFF. CDR3 DNA sequence: TGTGCCAGCCGGGGGGGAGGGTCTAGCTCCTACAATGAGCAGTTCTTC.

This clone has more than one count but fewer than ten. The rearrangement joins TRBV6-5 to TRBJ2-6; D is unresolved. From germline, CDR1 is MNHEY and CDR2 SVGAGI. Trimming removed 6 bases from V and 2 bases from J, with 11 bases in between. The CDR3 spans 15 residues. The CDR3 region is CASSRLLAGANVLTF. CDR3 coding DNA: TGTGCCAGCAGCCGACTCCTCGCTGGGGCCAACGTCCTGACTTTC.

The chain recombines TRBV7-2 with TRBJ1-1; 7 bases agree with TRBD1. This CDR3 has 11 amino acids. With V trimmed by 3 bases and J by 10 bases, 2 bases remained unmatched. Germline V gives CDR1 SGHTA, CDR2 FQGNSA. The CDR3 loop is CASSLTGLAFF. CDR3 sequence (DNA): TGTGCCAGCAGCTTGACAGGGCTAGCTTTCTTT.

The genes are TRBV11-2 and TRBJ2-7; TRBD1 agrees at 9 bases. V trimming: 7 bases; J trimming: 4 bases; junction bases outside the gene matches: 11. This CDR3 is 15 amino acids long. Germline CDR1 is SGHAT and CDR2 is FQNNGV. CDR3: CASIHGGQGSYEQYF. The DNA for the CDR3 is TGTGCCAGCATCCATGGCGGACAGGGGTCGTACGAGCAGTACTTC.

This clone was observed a few times. V usage is TRBV27 and J usage is TRBJ2-7; 8 nucleotides line up with TRBD1. V gave up 1 base and J gave up 6 bases; unmatched junction bases: 14. The CDR3 is 17 amino acids. Germline CDR1 reads MNHEY; CDR2 reads SMNVEV (reference sequence). CDR3 sequence (DNA): TGTGCCAGCAGTTTATGGGCCAGGGGGCGTCCTGCGGTCGAGCAGTACTTC. As protein: CASSLWARGRPAVEQYF.

V and J are TRBV5-4 and TRBJ1-1; possible D gene TRBD1, 6 bases. V was cut by 5 bases and J by 5 bases, with 13 bases left in between. Germline CDR1 and CDR2: SGHNT and YYREEE (reference sequence). CDR3 length: 13 residues. The CDR3 DNA is TGTGCCAGCAGGGAACAGGGTCGAACTGAAGCTTTCTTT. Protein product: CASREQGRTEAFF.

The gene calls are TRBV9 and TRBJ1-1, with no clear D. Trimming shortened V by 0 bases and J by 11 bases, and 20 bases separated the two germline ends. The CDR3 is made up of 15 amino acids. CDR1 and CDR2 from the germline V gene are SGDLS and YYNGEE. The CDR3 DNA reads as TGTGCCAGCAGCGTAGCTACGGGCCTCTATGGGGAGGCTTTCTTT. Protein product: CASSVATGLYGEAFF.

The chain is built from TRBV7-2 and TRBJ1-5; D is perhaps TRBD1 (5 bases). CDR1 SGHTA and CDR2 FQGNSA come from the germline V gene. This CDR3 has 15 amino acids. Trimming stripped 1 base from V and 7 bases from J, with 14 bases between. The CDR3 DNA reads as TGTGCCAGCAGCTTAGTAGTATGGGGCGGACAGCCCCAGCATTTT. This gives the protein CASSLVVWGGQPQHF.

The genes are TRBV30 and TRBJ2-5; D remains unclear. Between the trimmed V and J ends, which lost 3 bases and 5 bases, there was a span of 7 bases. The CDR3 runs to 11 residues. CDR1 and CDR2 (germline): GTSNPN, SVGIG (reference sequence). The CDR3 coding sequence is TGTGCCTGGAGCGTTGAGGAGACCCAGTACTTC. Amino acid sequence: CAWSVEETQYF. The variable domain in full, with the rest retrieved from reference TRBV30 and TRBJ2-5, is SQTIHQWPATLVQPVGSPLSLECTVEGTSNPNLYWYRQAAGRGLQLLFYSVGIGQISSEVPQNLSASRPQDRQFILSSKKLLLSDSGFYLCAWSVEETQYFGPGTRLLVL.

The chain combines TRBV9 with TRBJ2-5; 10 bases map to TRBD2. The germline CDR1 and CDR2 sequences are SGDLS and YYNGEE. There are 17 residues in the CDR3. With 0 bases clipped from V and 3 bases from J, the junction kept 8 bases outside the gene matches. In DNA, the CDR3 is TGTGCCAGCAGCGTAGAAGACTGGACTAGCGGAAAAGAGACCCAGTACTTC. Protein sequence: CASSVEDWTSGKETQYF.

This sequence joins TRBV28 and TRBJ2-5; possible D gene TRBD1, 8 bases. Germline CDR1 and CDR2: MDHEN and SYDVKM. V was cut by 7 bases and J by 5 bases, with 23 bases left in between. The CDR3 is 16 residues long. The CDR3 sequence: CASTEGGAGGRETQYF. The CDR3 DNA sequence: TGTGCCAGCACCGAGGGGGGGGCAGGGGGCCGGGAGACCCAGTACTTC.

This chain joins TRBV25-1 and TRBJ2-7; the match to TRBD1 covers 11 bases. Trimming cost V 5 bases and J 6 bases; bases outside gene matches: 6. The CDR3 sequence is 14 residues long. The germline CDR1 and CDR2 sequences are MGHDK and SYGVNS. For the CDR3, the DNA is TGTGCCAGCAGTACTTGGACAGGGGGCCGCGAGCAGTACTTC. Its protein is CASSTWTGGREQYF.

V usage is TRBV6-1 and J usage is TRBJ2-7; a possible D gene is TRBD2 (6 bases). The V end was cut by 3 bases, the J end by 5 bases, with 20 bases between. Germline V gene data show CDR1 as MNHNS and CDR2 as SASEGT. This CDR3 is built from 16 residues. CDR3 region: CASSDGGRVWKNEQYF. The CDR3 nucleotides are TGTGCCAGCAGTGATGGAGGGCGGGTGTGGAAGAACGAGCAGTACTTC.

This clone was recorded only once. The genes are TRBV7-2 and TRBJ1-5; TRBD1 is a possible D gene (5 bases). V was cut by 1 base and J by 2 bases, with 12 bases left in between. The CDR3 runs 16 residues. In germline, CDR1 is SGHTA, CDR2 FQGNSA. CDR3 nucleotide sequence: TGTGCCAGCAGCTTAGAAGGGTTCAGGGGCAATCAGCCCCAGCATTTT. Amino acid sequence: CASSLEGFRGNQPQHF.

The rearrangement joins TRBV6-1 to TRBJ2-5; TRBD1 might be the D (6 bases). V shed 3 bases and J shed 5 bases, with 13 bases lying between them. Germline CDR1 is MNHNS and CDR2 is SASEGT. The CDR3 is 14 amino acids. This chain's CDR3 is CASSDRGGWETQYF. CDR3 nucleotides: TGTGCCAGCAGTGACAGGGGTGGGTGGGAGACCCAGTACTTC.

This clone was observed a handful of times. V and J are TRBV7-2 and TRBJ2-3, with D perhaps matching TRBD2 (6 bases). CDR3 size: 16 residues. Germline values: CDR1 SGHTA, CDR2 FQGNSA. The V end lost 0 bases, the J end lost 1 base, and 11 bases lay between the germline ends. The CDR3 here is CASSLAEGLRTDTQYF. The CDR3 region has the DNA TGTGCCAGCAGCTTAGCGGAGGGACTCCGCACAGATACGCAGTATTTT.

This chain joins TRBV4-2 and TRBJ2-2; 8 nucleotides align to TRBD1. V gave up 1 base and J gave up 3 bases; unmatched junction bases: 1. The germline V gene encodes CDR1 LGHNA and CDR2 YNFKEQ. There are 15 residues in the CDR3. CDR3 DNA: TGTGCCAGCAGCCAAGGGGACAGGCACACCGGGGAGCTGTTTTTT. This gives the protein CASSQGDRHTGELFF.

The chain is built from TRBV18 and TRBJ2-7; 9 bases map to TRBD2. Germline CDR1 and CDR2: KGHSH and LQKENI. The CDR3 is made up of 15 amino acids. Unmatched junction bases numbered 7, after V lost 2 bases and J lost 5 bases. The CDR3 nucleotides are TGTGCCAGCTCACCAGTTGCGGGAGGGGTCAACGAGCAGTACTTC. It codes for CASSPVAGGVNEQYF.

This clone was seen once. CDR3 nucleotide sequence: TGTGCCAGCCGGTCGGGGGGCAGACCGAACGAGCAGTACTTC. It is translated as CASRSGGRPNEQYF. The chain has TRBV7-9 and TRBJ2-7, with D possibly matching TRBD2 (7 bases). This CDR3 has 14 residues. Trimming cost V 8 bases and J 5 bases, with 19 bases left between them. Per the germline V gene, CDR1 is SEHNR and CDR2 is FQNEAQ (reference sequence).

The chain recombines TRBV9 with TRBJ2-4; TRBD2 matches at 8 bases. CDR1 is SGDLS, CDR2 YYNGEE, per germline. V shed 0 bases, J shed 3 bases, and the junction held 8 bases outside the gene matches. This CDR3 is 17 amino acids long. CDR3 nucleotide sequence: TGTGCCAGCAGCGTAGGTGTACGGGAGGGCCTCAAAAACATTCAGTACTTC. Its protein product is CASSVGVREGLKNIQYF.

The genes are TRBV5-1 and TRBJ2-3; 11 nucleotides agree with TRBD2. CDR3 length: 16 amino acids. With 0 bases clipped from V and 4 bases from J, the junction kept 4 bases outside the gene matches. Germline-derived CDR1 and CDR2 are SGHRS and YFSETQ. CDR3 DNA sequence: TGCGCCAGCAGCTTGGGACTAGCGGGGTTAGCAGATACGCAGTATTTT. The encoded protein is CASSLGLAGLADTQYF.

This chain uses TRBV7-3 with TRBJ2-1; tentative D call: TRBD2 (5 bases). Germline CDR1 SGHTA, CDR2 FQGTGA. The length of the CDR3 is 13 residues. Trimming stripped 5 bases from V and 4 bases from J, with 9 bases between. The CDR3 reads CASSKPGYNEQFF. CDR3 DNA: TGTGCCAGCAGCAAGCCGGGGTACAATGAGCAGTTCTTC. The complete variable domain, with remaining parts taken from reference TRBV7-3 and TRBJ2-1, reads GAGVSQTPSNKVTEKGKYVELRCDPISGHTALYWYRQSLGQGPEFLIYFQGTGAADDSGLPNDRFFAVRPEGSVSTLKIQRTERGDSAVYLCASSKPGYNEQFFGPGTRLTVL.

The chain links TRBV29-1 to TRBJ2-7, with 7 bases fitting TRBD1. This CDR3 has 13 residues. The junction had 9 bases not matched to a gene; V was cut back by 4 bases and J by 6 bases. Germline V CDR1 and CDR2: SQVTM, ANQGSEA. This chain's CDR3 is CSVVWPRGIEQYF. CDR3 sequence (DNA): TGCAGCGTTGTCTGGCCCAGGGGGATCGAGCAGTACTTC.

This clone was counted between two and nine times. The V and J genes are TRBV27 and TRBJ1-5; 8 bases are a match to TRBD1. Germline loops: CDR1 MNHEY, CDR2 SMNVEV (reference sequence). V lost 4 bases, J lost 3 bases, and 8 bases stayed unmatched. This CDR3 has 16 residues. As DNA, the CDR3 is TGTGCCAGCAGTTCATGGACAGGGATTTTCAATCAGCCCCAGCATTTT. It translates to CASSSWTGIFNQPQHF.

In its sample, this clone was seen once. The chain combines TRBV9 with TRBJ2-5; weak D call: TRBD2 (6 bases). V was cut by 0 bases and J by 5 bases, with 17 bases left in between. Germline V gene sequence: CDR1 SGDLS, CDR2 YYNGEE. The CDR3 runs to 16 residues. CDR3 loop: CASSVGFGGLLETQYF. The DNA of the CDR3 is TGTGCCAGCAGCGTAGGATTCGGGGGACTGCTGGAGACCCAGTACTTC.